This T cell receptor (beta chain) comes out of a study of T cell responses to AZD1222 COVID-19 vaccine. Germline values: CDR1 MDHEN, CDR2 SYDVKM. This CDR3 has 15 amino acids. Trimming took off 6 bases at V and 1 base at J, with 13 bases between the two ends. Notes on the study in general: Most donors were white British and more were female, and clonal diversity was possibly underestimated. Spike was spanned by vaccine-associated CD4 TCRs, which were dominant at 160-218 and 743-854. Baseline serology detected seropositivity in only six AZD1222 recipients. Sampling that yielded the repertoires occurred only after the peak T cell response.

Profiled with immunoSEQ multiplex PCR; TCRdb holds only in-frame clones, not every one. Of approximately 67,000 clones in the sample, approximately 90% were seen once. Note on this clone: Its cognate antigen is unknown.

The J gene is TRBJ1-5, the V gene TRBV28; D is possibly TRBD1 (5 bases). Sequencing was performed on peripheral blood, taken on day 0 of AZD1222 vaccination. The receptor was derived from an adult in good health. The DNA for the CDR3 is TGTGCCAGCAGCATAGGAGGGGTGAGCAATCAGCCCCAGCATTTT. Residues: CASSIGGVSNQPQHF.